A single sample is the source of the 22 T cell receptor beta chains below, sequenced in a study of T cell responses to AZD1222 COVID-19 vaccine (dated by TCRdb to about 2021). Receptor libraries were prepared by the immunoSEQ multiplex PCR assay. Imported from immuneACCESS, the table was reduced by TCRdb to in-frame sequences with V and J called. These copies leave out some clones; in studies compared against another copy, an unresolved V gene accounts for under half, and the cause of the remainder is not known. The sample has over 100,000 clones on record, 80% to 90% of them singletons. In total, the top ten clones hold roughly 8.4% of the sample. Interpreted using the paper, the time point label stands for: baseline before first vaccination. The source material was peripheral blood, sampled on day 0 of AZD1222 vaccination. The receptor set was obtained from an adult in good health.

This rearrangement joins TRBV9 to TRBJ2-3, with a weak D call TRBD2 (5 bases). Per the germline V gene, CDR1 is SGDLS and CDR2 is YYNGEE. Trimming removed 0 bases from V and 1 base from J, with 12 bases in between. This CDR3 comprises 16 residues. The CDR3 protein is CASSVAQDGGTDTQYF. The DNA of the CDR3 is TGTGCCAGCAGCGTAGCCCAAGACGGGGGCACAGATACGCAGTATTTT.

The CDR3 reads CASSPRATGELFF. The CDR3 DNA reads TGTGCCAGCAGCCCTCGGGCCACCGGGGAGCTGTTTTTT. The chain couples TRBV6-1 to TRBJ2-2; D is unclear. This CDR3 is 13 amino acids long. CDR1 is MNHNS and CDR2 is SASEGT in the germline V gene. V was clipped by 6 bases and J by 4 bases, with 9 bases between them.

The V gene is TRBV5-1, the J gene TRBJ1-2, with TRBD1 identical over 10 bases. J lost 1 base, V lost 4 bases, and 4 bases had no gene match. There are 15 residues in the CDR3. CDR1 SGHRS and CDR2 YFSETQ come from the germline V gene. CDR3 in DNA: TGCGCCAGCAGCCGCGGGACAGGGGATAACTATGGCTACACCTTC. This codes for CASSRGTGDNYGYTF.

V gene TRBV14 combines with J gene TRBJ2-1; TRBD1 agrees at 9 bases. Germline V lookup: CDR1 SGHDN, CDR2 FVKESK. There are 15 residues in the CDR3. V lost 2 bases, J lost 6 bases, and 5 bases stayed unmatched. The CDR3 loop reads CASSQPGQGPNEQFF. The CDR3, as DNA: TGTGCCAGCAGCCAACCGGGACAGGGTCCCAATGAGCAGTTCTTC.

V gene TRBV12-3 or TRBV12-4 combines with J gene TRBJ2-5; D is undetermined. The CDR3 extends over 13 amino acids. Trimming took off 4 bases at V and 0 bases at J, with 6 bases between the two ends. CDR3 amino acids: CASSWVDQETQYF. DNA for the CDR3: TGTGCCAGCAGTTGGGTAGACCAAGAGACCCAGTACTTC.

The V and J genes are TRBV3-1 (or the pseudogene TRBV3-2) and TRBJ2-5; 8 nucleotides line up with TRBD2. The CDR3 totals 14 residues. Germline V gives CDR1 LGHDT, CDR2 YNNKEL (reference sequence). V was clipped by 6 bases and J by 3 bases; unmatched bases: 6. DNA of the CDR3: TGTGCCAGCAGGGATACAGCGGGGGAAGAGACCCAGTACTTC. Translating gives CASRDTAGEETQYF.

This clone was found once. At one of its ends the junction is not consistent with the germline gene, which may arise from a read error. V is TRBV7-2 and J is TRBJ1-2; D possibly corresponds to TRBD1 (5 bases). This CDR3 is built from 12 residues. CDR1 and CDR2 (germline): SGHTA, FQGNSA. The CDR3 spells CASSFIPGDPDF. In nucleotides, the CDR3 is TGTGCCAGCAGCTTTATCCCGGGGGATCCAGATTTC. The full variable domain, in which reference TRBV7-2 and TRBJ1-2 provide the parts outside the CDR3, is GAGVSQSPSNKVTEKGKDVELRCDPISGHTALYWYRQSLGQGLEFLIYFQGNSAPDKSGLPSDRFSAERTGGSVSTLTIQRTQQEDSAVYLCASSFIPGDPDFGSGTRLTVV.

The chain recombines TRBV18 with TRBJ1-1, with unresolved D. Trimming pared 0 bases from V and 2 bases from J, leaving 19 bases between. The CDR3 is 18 amino acids. Germline lookup yields CDR1 KGHSH and CDR2 LQKENI. CDR3 amino acids: CASSPPPQEPFVNTEAFF. CDR3 in DNA: TGTGCCAGCTCACCACCCCCGCAGGAGCCCTTTGTAAACACTGAAGCTTTCTTT.

V and J are TRBV19 and TRBJ1-1, with unresolved D. In germline, CDR1 is LNHDA, CDR2 SQIVND (reference sequence). The CDR3 spans 11 residues. V gave up 3 bases and J gave up 5 bases, with 4 bases separating them. DNA for the CDR3: TGTGCCAGTAGTATCCCAACTGAAGCTTTCTTT. Its protein is CASSIPTEAFF.

J is TRBJ2-3 and V is TRBV15, with D possibly TRBD1 on 6 matching bases. V shed 2 bases and J shed 2 bases, with 20 bases lying between them. The germline V gene encodes CDR1 LNHNV and CDR2 YYDKDF (reference sequence). This CDR3 is 18 amino acids long. CDR3 residues: CATSRRTVSLWDTDTQYF. In DNA, the CDR3 is TGTGCCACCAGCAGAAGGACAGTCTCACTGTGGGACACAGATACGCAGTATTTT.

The rearrangement links TRBV7-2 to TRBJ2-7; 8 bases fit TRBD1. The CDR3 runs 15 residues. V was pared by 4 bases and J by 5 bases, with 10 bases of the junction left unmatched. Germline V gene data show CDR1 as SGHTA and CDR2 as FQGNSA. The CDR3 reads CASSSPDRGPNEQYF. The CDR3 bases are TGTGCCAGCAGCTCCCCCGACAGGGGCCCTAACGAGCAGTACTTC.

The chain recombines TRBV6-1 with TRBJ2-1, with TRBD1 matching 7 bases. Germline V gene lookup returns CDR1 MNHNS and CDR2 SASEGT. The CDR3 totals 15 residues. Trimming cost V 2 bases and J 3 bases; bases outside gene matches: 4. CDR3 nucleotide sequence: TGTGCCAGCAGTGAATGGGGACAGATCTACAATGAGCAGTTCTTC. Its translation: CASSEWGQIYNEQFF.

CDR3 residues: CASSTDRNTEAFF. CDR3 sequence (DNA): TGTGCCAGCAGTACAGACAGGAACACTGAAGCTTTCTTT. The chain carries TRBV28 and TRBJ1-1; tentative D call: TRBD1 (5 bases). Trimming took off 5 bases at V and 1 base at J, with 8 bases between the two ends. The CDR3 is 13 amino acids. Germline lookup yields CDR1 MDHEN and CDR2 SYDVKM.

This clone came up once. This chain connects TRBV3-1 (or the pseudogene TRBV3-2) to TRBJ2-1; D is undetermined. Trimming took 1 base from V and 7 from J, leaving 8 bases between them. The length of the CDR3 is 13 residues. Germline V gives CDR1 LGHDT, CDR2 YNNKEL (reference sequence). The CDR3 DNA follows: TGTGCCAGCAGCCAAGTCCGTCGGAATGAGCAGTTCTTC. Encoded protein: CASSQVRRNEQFF.

This CDR3 is CASSLVGDTEAFF. In nucleotides, the CDR3 is TGTGCCAGCAGCTTAGTCGGGGACACTGAAGCTTTCTTT. The chain carries TRBV7-9 and TRBJ1-1; D gene unclear. CDR3 length equals 13 residues. V was trimmed by 1 base and J by 3 bases, leaving 6 bases between them. The germline V gene encodes CDR1 SEHNR and CDR2 FQNEAQ (reference sequence).

The V gene is TRBV19, the J gene TRBJ1-1; 7 bases map to TRBD1. Germline V lookup: CDR1 LNHDA, CDR2 SQIVND (reference sequence). The CDR3 consists of 12 residues. V lost 5 bases, J lost 3 bases, and 0 bases stayed unmatched. The CDR3 reads CASSDRDTEAFF. CDR3 nucleotides: TGTGCCAGTAGTGACAGGGACACTGAAGCTTTCTTT.

The V call is TRBV5-1, the J call TRBJ2-7; D ambiguous. The germline V gene has CDR1 SGHRS and CDR2 YFSETQ. CDR3 length equals 12 residues. The V end was cut by 0 bases, the J end by 3 bases, with 4 bases between. In DNA, the CDR3 is TGCGCCAGCAGCTTGGGGGTCTACGAGCAGTACTTC. Translated, it gives CASSLGVYEQYF.

V usage is TRBV2 and J usage is TRBJ1-5; no reliable D call. The V gene lost 5 bases and the J gene lost 6 bases, with 8 bases spanning the gap. Per the germline V gene, CDR1 is SNHLY and CDR2 is FYNNEI. The CDR3 length is 12 residues. CDR3 in amino acids: CASSRVGQPQHF. The CDR3 DNA is TGTGCCAGCAGTAGGGTAGGTCAGCCCCAGCATTTT. Using reference TRBV2 and TRBJ1-5 for the parts outside the CDR3, the full variable domain is EPEVTQTPSHQVTQMGQEVILRCVPISNHLYFYWYRQILGQKVEFLVSFYNNEISEKSEIFDDQFSVERPDGSNFTLKIRSTKLEDSAMYFCASSRVGQPQHFGDGTRLSIL.

The rearrangement uses TRBV5-1 and TRBJ2-1, with D hard to call. This CDR3 has 16 residues. Trimming removed 6 bases from V and 2 bases from J, with 18 bases in between. Germline V gives CDR1 SGHRS, CDR2 YFSETQ. The chain's CDR3 is CASNQNPIGAYNEQFF. Here the CDR3 DNA reads TGCGCCAGCAACCAAAATCCAATAGGAGCCTACAATGAGCAGTTCTTC.

This chain connects TRBV30 to TRBJ1-6, with D uncertain. The V end was cut by 2 bases, the J end by 6 bases, with 5 bases between. Germline V gives CDR1 GTSNPN, CDR2 SVGIG (reference sequence). The length of the CDR3 is 12 residues. CDR3: CAWSLSNSPLHF. The CDR3 nucleotides are TGTGCCTGGAGTCTCAGTAATTCACCCCTCCACTTT.

V is TRBV7-9 and J is TRBJ2-1, with 8 bases aligning to TRBD2. The V segment lost 4 bases and the J segment 9 bases; nucleotides outside the gene matches: 14. Germline CDR1 reads SEHNR; CDR2 reads FQNEAQ (reference sequence). The CDR3 consists of 16 residues. The CDR3 DNA follows: TGTGCCAGCAGCTACGTACCGGGACTAGTAGCTTCTGAGCAGTTCTTC. Protein sequence: CASSYVPGLVASEQFF.

The V and J genes are TRBV4-1 and TRBJ1-3, with D perhaps TRBD1 (6 bases). Trimming took off 1 base at V and 1 base at J, with 8 bases between the two ends. Germline lookup yields CDR1 MGHRA and CDR2 YSYEKL. The CDR3 sequence is 15 residues long. As DNA, the CDR3 is TGCGCCAGCAGCCAAGTACAGGGTTCTGGAAACACCATATATTTT. This translates into CASSQVQGSGNTIYF.